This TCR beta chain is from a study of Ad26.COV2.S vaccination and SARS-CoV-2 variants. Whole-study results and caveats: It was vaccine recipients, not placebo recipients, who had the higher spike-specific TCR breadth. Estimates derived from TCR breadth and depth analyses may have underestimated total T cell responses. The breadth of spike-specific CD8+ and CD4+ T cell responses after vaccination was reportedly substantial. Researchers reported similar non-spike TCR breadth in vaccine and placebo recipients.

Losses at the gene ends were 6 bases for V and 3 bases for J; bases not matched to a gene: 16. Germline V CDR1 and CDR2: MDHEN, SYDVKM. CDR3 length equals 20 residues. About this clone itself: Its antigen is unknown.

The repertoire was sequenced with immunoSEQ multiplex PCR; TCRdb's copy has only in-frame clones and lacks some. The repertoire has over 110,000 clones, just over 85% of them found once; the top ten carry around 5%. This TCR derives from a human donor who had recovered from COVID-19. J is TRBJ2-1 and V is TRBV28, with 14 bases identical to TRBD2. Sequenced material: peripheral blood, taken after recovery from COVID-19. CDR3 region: CASRPGSGTSGGGGYNEQFF. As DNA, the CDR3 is TGTGCCAGCAGACCAGGATCCGGGACTAGCGGGGGAGGGGGCTACAATGAGCAGTTCTTC.